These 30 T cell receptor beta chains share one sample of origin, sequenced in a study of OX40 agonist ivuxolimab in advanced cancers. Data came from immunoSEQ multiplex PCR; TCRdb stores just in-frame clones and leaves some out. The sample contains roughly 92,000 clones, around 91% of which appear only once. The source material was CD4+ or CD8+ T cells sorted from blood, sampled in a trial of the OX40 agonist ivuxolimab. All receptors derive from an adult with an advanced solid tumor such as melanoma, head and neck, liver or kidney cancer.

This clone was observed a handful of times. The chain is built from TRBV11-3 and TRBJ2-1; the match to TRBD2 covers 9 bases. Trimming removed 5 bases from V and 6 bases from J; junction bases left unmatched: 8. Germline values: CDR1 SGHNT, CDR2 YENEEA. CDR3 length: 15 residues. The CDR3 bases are TGTGCCAGCAGCCTATCGAGACTAGCGGCCAATGAGCAGTTCTTC. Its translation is CASSLSRLAANEQFF.

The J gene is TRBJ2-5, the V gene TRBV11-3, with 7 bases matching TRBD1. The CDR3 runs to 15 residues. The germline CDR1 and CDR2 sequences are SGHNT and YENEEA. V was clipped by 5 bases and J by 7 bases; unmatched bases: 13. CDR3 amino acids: CASSPGTVERGTQYF. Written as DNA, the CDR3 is TGTGCCAGCAGCCCCGGGACAGTAGAGAGGGGGACCCAGTACTTC. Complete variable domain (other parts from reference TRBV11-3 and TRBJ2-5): EAGVVQSPRYKIIEKKQPVAFWCNPISGHNTLYWYLQNLGQGPELLIRYENEEAVDDSQLPKDRFSAERLKGVDSTLKIQPAELGDSAVYLCASSPGTVERGTQYFGPGTRLLVL.

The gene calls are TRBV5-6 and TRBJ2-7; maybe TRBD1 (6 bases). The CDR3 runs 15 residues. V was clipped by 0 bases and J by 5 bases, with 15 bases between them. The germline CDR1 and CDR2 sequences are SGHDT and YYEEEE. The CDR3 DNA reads TGTGCCAGCAGCTTGGCCACAACAGGGAGAGACGAGCAGTACTTC. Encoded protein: CASSLATTGRDEQYF.

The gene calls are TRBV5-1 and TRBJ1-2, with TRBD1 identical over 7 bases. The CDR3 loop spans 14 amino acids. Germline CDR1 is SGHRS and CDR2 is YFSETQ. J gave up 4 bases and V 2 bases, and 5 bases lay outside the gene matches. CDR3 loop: CASSFEGAGYGYTF. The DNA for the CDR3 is TGCGCCAGCAGCTTCGAGGGGGCTGGCTATGGCTACACCTTC.

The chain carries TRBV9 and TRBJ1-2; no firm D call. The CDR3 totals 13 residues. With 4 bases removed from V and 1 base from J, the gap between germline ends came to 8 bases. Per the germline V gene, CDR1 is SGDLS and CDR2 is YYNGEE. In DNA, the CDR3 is TGTGCCAGCAGCCCCTTGTATAACTATGGCTACACCTTC. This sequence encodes CASSPLYNYGYTF.

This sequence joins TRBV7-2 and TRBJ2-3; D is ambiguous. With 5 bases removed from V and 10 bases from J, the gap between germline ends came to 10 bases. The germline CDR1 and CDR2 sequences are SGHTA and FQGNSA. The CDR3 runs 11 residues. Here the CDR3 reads CASSPRESQYF. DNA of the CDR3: TGTGCCAGCAGCCCTAGGGAATCGCAGTATTTT.

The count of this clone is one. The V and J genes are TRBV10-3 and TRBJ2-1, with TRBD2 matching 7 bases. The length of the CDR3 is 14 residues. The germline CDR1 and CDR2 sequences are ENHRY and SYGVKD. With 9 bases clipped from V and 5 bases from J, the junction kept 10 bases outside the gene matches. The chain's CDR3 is CAIRSLAENNEQFF. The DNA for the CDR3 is TGTGCCATAAGGTCCCTAGCGGAGAACAATGAGCAGTTCTTC.

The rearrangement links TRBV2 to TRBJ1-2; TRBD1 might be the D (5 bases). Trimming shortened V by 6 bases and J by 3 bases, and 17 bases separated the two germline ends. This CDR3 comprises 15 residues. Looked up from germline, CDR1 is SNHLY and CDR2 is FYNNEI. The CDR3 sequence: CASSPGGQSYYGYTF. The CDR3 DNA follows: TGTGCCAGCAGCCCCGGCGGACAATCTTACTATGGCTACACCTTC.

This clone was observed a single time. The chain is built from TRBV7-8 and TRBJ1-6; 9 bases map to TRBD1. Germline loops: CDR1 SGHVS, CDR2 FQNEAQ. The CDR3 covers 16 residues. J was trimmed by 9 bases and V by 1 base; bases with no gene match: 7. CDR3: CASSLGGQGSSSPLHF. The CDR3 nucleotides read TGTGCCAGCAGCTTAGGCGGACAGGGGAGCAGTTCACCCCTCCACTTT.

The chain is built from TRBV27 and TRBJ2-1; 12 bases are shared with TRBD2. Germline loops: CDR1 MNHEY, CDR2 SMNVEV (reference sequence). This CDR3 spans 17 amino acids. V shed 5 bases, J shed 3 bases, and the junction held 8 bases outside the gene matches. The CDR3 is CASSTQLAGGRYNEQFF. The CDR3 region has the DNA TGTGCCAGCAGTACCCAACTAGCGGGAGGCCGCTACAATGAGCAGTTCTTC.

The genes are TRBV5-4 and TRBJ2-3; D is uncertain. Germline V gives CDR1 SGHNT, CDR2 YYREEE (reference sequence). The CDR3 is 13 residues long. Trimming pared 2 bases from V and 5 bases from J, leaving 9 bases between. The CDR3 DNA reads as TGTGCCAGCAGCTTAGGACGAGGAGATACGCAGTATTTT. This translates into CASSLGRGDTQYF.

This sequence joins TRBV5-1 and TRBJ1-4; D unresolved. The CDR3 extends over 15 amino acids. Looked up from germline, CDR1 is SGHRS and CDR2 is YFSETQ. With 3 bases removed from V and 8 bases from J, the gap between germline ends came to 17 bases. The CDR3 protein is CASSSESPAGEKLFF. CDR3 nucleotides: TGCGCCAGCAGCTCTGAAAGCCCGGCGGGGGAAAAACTGTTTTTT.

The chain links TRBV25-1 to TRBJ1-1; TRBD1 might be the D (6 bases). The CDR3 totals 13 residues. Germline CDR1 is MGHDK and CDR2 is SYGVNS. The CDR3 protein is CATIQGGGTEAFF. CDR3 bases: TGTGCTACTATACAGGGCGGGGGCACTGAAGCTTTCTTT.

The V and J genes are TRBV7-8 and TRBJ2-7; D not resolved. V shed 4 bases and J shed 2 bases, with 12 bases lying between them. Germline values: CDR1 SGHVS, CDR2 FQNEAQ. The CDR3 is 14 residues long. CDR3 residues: CASSSVFKAYEQYF. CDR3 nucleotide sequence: TGTGCCAGCAGCTCCGTGTTCAAAGCCTACGAGCAGTACTTC.

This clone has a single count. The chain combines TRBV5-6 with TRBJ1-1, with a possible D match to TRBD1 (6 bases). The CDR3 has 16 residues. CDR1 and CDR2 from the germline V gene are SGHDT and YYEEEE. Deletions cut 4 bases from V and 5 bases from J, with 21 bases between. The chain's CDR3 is CASSANDRIRGTEAFF. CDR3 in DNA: TGTGCCAGCAGCGCGAACGACAGGATACGAGGGACTGAAGCTTTCTTT.

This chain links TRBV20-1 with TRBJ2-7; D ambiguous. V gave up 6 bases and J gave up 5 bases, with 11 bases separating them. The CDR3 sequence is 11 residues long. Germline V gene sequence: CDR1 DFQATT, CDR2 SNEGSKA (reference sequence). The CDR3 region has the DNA TGCAGTGCGGCCCCCTACGACGAGCAGTACTTC. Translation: CSAAPYDEQYF.

In DNA, the CDR3 is TGTGCCAGCAGTTTGACAGGGGCCCTGAGCAATCAGCCCCAGCATTTT. It yields the protein CASSLTGALSNQPQHF. J is TRBJ1-5 and V is TRBV27; 8 nucleotides agree with TRBD1. This CDR3 contains 16 residues. V lost 3 bases and J lost 1; bases outside the gene matches: 5. Per germline, CDR1 MNHEY and CDR2 SMNVEV (reference sequence).

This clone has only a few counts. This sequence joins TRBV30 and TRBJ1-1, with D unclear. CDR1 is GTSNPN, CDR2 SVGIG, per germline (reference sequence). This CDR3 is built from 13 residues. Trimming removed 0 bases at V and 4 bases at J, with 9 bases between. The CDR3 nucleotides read TGTGCCTGGAGTGTAAAGGGAACCACTGAAGCTTTCTTT. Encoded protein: CAWSVKGTTEAFF.

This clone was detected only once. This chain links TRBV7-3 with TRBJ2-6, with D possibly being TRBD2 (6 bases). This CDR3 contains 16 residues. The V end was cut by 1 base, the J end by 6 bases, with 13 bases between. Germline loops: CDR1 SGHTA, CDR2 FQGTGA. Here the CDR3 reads CASSLRGTFSANVLTF. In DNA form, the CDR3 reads TGTGCCAGCAGCTTAAGAGGGACTTTCTCGGCCAACGTCCTGACTTTC.

The CDR3 DNA reads as TGTGCCACCAGCAGAGGGGGACAGGTAAACCAAGAGACCCAGTACTTC. This sequence encodes CATSRGGQVNQETQYF. The chain joins TRBV15 to TRBJ2-5; 8 bases fit TRBD1. Per germline, CDR1 LNHNV and CDR2 YYDKDF (reference sequence). V gave up 1 base and J gave up 0 bases; unmatched junction bases: 4. The CDR3 contains 16 residues.

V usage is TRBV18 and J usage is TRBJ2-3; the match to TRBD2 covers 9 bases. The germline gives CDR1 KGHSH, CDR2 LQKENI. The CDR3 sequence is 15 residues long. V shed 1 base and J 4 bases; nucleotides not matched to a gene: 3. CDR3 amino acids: CASSPLAGVADTQYF. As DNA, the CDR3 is TGTGCCAGCTCACCACTAGCGGGAGTCGCAGATACGCAGTATTTT.

The CDR3 sequence is CARSLPGGGVGFYEQYF. The CDR3 nucleotides read TGTGCCAGAAGCTTGCCAGGAGGAGGGGTGGGGTTCTACGAGCAGTACTTC. The chain is built from TRBV5-3 and TRBJ2-7; weak D call: TRBD2 (6 bases). TRBV5-3 is treated as an ORF (open reading frame) with a function not yet certain. The CDR3 runs to 17 residues. V was trimmed by 1 base and J by 3 bases, leaving 20 bases between them.

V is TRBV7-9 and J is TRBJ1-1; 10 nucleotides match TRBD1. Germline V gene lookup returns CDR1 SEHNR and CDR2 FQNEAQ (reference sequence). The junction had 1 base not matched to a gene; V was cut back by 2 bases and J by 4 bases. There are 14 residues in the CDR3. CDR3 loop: CASSLRTGGTEAFF. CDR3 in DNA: TGTGCCAGCAGCTTAAGGACAGGGGGCACTGAAGCTTTCTTT.

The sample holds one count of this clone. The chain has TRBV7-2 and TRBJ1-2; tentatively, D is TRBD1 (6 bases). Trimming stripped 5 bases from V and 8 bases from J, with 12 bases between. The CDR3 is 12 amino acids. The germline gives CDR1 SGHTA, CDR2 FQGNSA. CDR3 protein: CASSKQGSGYTF. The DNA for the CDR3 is TGTGCCAGCAGCAAACAGGGTTCAGGCTACACCTTC.

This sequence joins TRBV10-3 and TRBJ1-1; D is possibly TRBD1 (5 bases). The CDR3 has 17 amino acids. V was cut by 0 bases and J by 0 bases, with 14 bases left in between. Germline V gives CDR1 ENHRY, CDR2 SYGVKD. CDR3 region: CAISESEVGGLNTEAFF. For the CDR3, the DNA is TGTGCCATCAGTGAGTCGGAGGTGGGGGGGTTGAACACTGAAGCTTTCTTT.

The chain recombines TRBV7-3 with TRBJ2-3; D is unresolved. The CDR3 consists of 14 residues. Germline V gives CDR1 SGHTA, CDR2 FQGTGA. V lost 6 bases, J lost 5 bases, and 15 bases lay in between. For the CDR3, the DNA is TGTGCCAGCAGACCGGGTCTATCGGGAGATACGCAGTATTTT. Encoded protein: CASRPGLSGDTQYF.

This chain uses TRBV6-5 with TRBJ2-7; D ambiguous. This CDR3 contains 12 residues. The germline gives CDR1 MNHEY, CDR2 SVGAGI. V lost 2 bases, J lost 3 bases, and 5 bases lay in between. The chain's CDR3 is CASSYANYEQYF. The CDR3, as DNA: TGTGCCAGCAGTTACGCAAACTACGAGCAGTACTTC.

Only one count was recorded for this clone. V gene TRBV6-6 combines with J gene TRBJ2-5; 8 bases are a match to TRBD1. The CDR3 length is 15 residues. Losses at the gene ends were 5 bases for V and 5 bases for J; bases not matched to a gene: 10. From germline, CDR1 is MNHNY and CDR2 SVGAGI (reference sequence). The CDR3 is CASSRTPGGVETQYF. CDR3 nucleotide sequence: TGTGCCAGCAGTAGAACCCCAGGGGGCGTGGAGACCCAGTACTTC.

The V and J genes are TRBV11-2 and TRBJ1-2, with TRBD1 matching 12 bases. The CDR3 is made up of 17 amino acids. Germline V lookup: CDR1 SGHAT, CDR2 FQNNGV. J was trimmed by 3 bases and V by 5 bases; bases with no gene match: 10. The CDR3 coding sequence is TGTGCCAGCAGCCGTGGCCGGGACAGGGGGCGCTACTATGGCTACACCTTC. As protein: CASSRGRDRGRYYGYTF.

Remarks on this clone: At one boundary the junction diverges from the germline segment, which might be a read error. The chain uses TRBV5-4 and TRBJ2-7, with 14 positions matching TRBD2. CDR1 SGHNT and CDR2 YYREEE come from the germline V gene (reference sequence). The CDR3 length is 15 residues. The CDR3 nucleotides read TGCGCCAGCAGCCAAGCCGGGACTAGCGGGGGCGAGCAGTACTTC. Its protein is CASSQAGTSGGEQYF. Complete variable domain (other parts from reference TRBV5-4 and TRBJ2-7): ETGVTQSPTHLIKTRGQQVTLRCSSQSGHNTVSWYQQALGQGPQFIFQYYREEENGRGNFPPRFSGLQFPNYSSELNVNALELDDSALYLCASSQAGTSGGEQYFGPGTRLTVT.